Only a few counts were recorded for the clone carrying this T cell receptor (beta chain). Its antigen is undetermined. The germline gene is not matched at one end of the junction; a read error may be the cause. Libraries were prepared by immunoSEQ multiplex PCR; TCRdb keeps only in-frame clonotypes and omits some of them. The repertoire holds roughly 55,000 clones, with about 69% as singletons. The record originates from a study of T cell clones after liver transplantation. The overall study: A pre-transplant mixed lymphocyte reaction with TCRbeta sequencing defined graft-donor-reactive clones followed in post-transplant blood.

Study-level results: The donor-reactive repertoire was only partly measurable in a couple of subjects, lacking donor cells. Migration into the graft, not deletion, may explain lost graft donor-reactive T cells.

CDR1 is SSHAT and CDR2 is FNYEAQ in the germline V gene (reference sequence). The CDR3 runs 15 residues. The clonotype originates from a human patient who received a liver transplant. The T cells may partly be graft donor cells. The chain employs TRBV7-7 and TRBJ2-7; possibly TRBD1 or TRBD2 for D (5 bases each). Sequencing used CD4+ T cells from blood, obtained around 54 months after liver transplant. In DNA form, the CDR3 reads TGTGCTAGCAGCTTAGCGAAGGGGACCGACTACGAGCAGTACTTC. It is translated as CASSLAKGTDYEQYF.